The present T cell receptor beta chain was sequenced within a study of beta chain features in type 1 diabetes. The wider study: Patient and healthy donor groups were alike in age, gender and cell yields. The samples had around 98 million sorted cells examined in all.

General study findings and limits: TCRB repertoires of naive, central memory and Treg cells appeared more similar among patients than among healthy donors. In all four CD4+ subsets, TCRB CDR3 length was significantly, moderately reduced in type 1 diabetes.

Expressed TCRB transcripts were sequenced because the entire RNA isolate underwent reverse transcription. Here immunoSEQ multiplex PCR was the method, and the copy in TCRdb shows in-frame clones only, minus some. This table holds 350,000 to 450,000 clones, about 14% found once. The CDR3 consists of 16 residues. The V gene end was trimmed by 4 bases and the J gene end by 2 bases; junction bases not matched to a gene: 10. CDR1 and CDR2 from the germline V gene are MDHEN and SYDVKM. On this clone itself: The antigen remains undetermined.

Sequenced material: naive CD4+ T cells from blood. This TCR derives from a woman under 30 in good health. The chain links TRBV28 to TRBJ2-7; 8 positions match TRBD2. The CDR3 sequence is CASSSPGVAGPYEQYF. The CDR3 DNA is TGTGCCAGCAGTTCCCCCGGGGTAGCGGGACCCTACGAGCAGTACTTC.